In its sample, the clone carrying this T cell receptor (beta chain) was seen a few times. Its antigen is unknown. The CDR3 spans 14 residues. V was pared by 3 bases and J by 7 bases, with 5 bases of the junction left unmatched. Per germline, CDR1 GTSNPN and CDR2 SVGIG (reference sequence). The sample belongs to a study of OX40 agonist ivuxolimab in advanced cancers. Study observations and caveats: Clonal expansion was seen in CD4+ and CD8+ blood T cells by week 6 at 0.1 to 3.0 mg/kg.

Cycle 7 day 1, cycle 4 day 1, and baseline were the timepoints at which blood was sampled. Some clones are missing from TCRdb's copy, which holds only in-frame ones; the method was immunoSEQ multiplex PCR. The profile shows about 56,000 clones, about nine tenths of them singletons. The TCR was taken from an adult with an advanced solid tumor such as melanoma, head and neck, liver or kidney cancer. The source was CD4+ or CD8+ T cells sorted from blood, collected in a trial of the OX40 agonist ivuxolimab. The chain couples TRBV30 to TRBJ1-5, with TRBD1 matching over 11 bases. CDR3 sequence (DNA): TGTGCCTGGAGCTCGGGACAGGGGGAACAGCCCCAGCATTTT. It translates to CAWSSGQGEQPQHF.